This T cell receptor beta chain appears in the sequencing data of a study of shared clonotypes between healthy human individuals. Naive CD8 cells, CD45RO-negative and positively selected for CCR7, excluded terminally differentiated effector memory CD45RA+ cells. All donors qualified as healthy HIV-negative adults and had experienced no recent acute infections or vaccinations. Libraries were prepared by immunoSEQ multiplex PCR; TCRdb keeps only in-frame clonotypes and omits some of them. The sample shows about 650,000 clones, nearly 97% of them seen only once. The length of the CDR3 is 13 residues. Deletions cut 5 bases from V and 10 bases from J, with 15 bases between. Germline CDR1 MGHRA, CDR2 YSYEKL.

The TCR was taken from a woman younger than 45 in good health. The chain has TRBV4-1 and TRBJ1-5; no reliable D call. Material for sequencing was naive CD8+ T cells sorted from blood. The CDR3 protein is CASSSGNISPQHF. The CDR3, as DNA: TGCGCCAGCAGCAGCGGGAATATCAGCCCCCAGCATTTT.